Below, 7 T cell receptor beta chains from the same sample are listed, as sequenced in a study of T cell responses to AZD1222 COVID-19 vaccine. The protocol was immunoSEQ multiplex PCR, while the TCRdb copy is restricted to in-frame clones and leaves out a portion. The top ten clones hold 7.1% of a sample with about 120,000 clones, roughly 91% of them seen once. The sample consisted of peripheral blood, taken 28 days after the second AZD1222 dose. The receptors derive from an adult who received the AZD1222 COVID-19 vaccine.

The chain uses TRBV4-1 and TRBJ2-2; 12 positions match TRBD1. CDR3 length: 15 residues. With 6 bases clipped from V and 6 bases from J, the junction kept 5 bases outside the gene matches. CDR1 and CDR2 (germline): MGHRA, YSYEKL. CDR3 in DNA: TGCGCCAGCAGGGGGACAGGGGGCAAGGCCGGGGAGCTGTTTTTT. Residues: CASRGTGGKAGELFF.

This chain joins TRBV6-5 and TRBJ1-5, with TRBD1 as a possible D gene (6 bases). CDR3 length: 14 residues. Germline CDR1 is MNHEY and CDR2 is SVGAGI. V was pared by 6 bases and J by 0 bases, with 9 bases between. CDR3 residues: CASRTGNSNQPQHF. The CDR3 region has the DNA TGTGCCAGCAGGACAGGAAATAGCAATCAGCCCCAGCATTTT.

The chain carries TRBV6-2 or TRBV6-3 and TRBJ2-7, with TRBD1 matching over 8 bases. V was clipped by 6 bases and J by 7 bases; unmatched bases: 11. The CDR3 has 14 amino acids. Germline V CDR1 and CDR2: MNHEY, SVGEGT. The CDR3 reads CASSRDRGRREQYF. The CDR3 DNA is TGTGCCAGCAGCCGCGACAGGGGACGGCGGGAGCAGTACTTC.

The J gene is TRBJ2-7, the V gene TRBV4-3; 10 bases agree with TRBD2. The CDR3 totals 20 residues. Germline values: CDR1 LGHNA, CDR2 YSLEER. Trimming took 0 bases from V and 2 from J; bases not matched to a gene: 16. Here the CDR3 DNA reads TGCGCCAGCAGCCAAGAAGCGGGGGGGCCTAGCGCCCCTTTACCCTACGAGCAGTACTTC. It codes for CASSQEAGGPSAPLPYEQYF.

The chain links TRBV11-2 to TRBJ2-2; no reliable D call. V lost 2 bases and J lost 5, with 0 bases in between. Germline lookup yields CDR1 SGHAT and CDR2 FQNNGV. The CDR3 is 11 residues long. This CDR3 is CASSLTGELFF. The CDR3, as DNA: TGTGCCAGCAGCTTAACCGGGGAGCTGTTTTTT. Variable domain in full (rest from reference TRBV11-2 and TRBJ2-2): EAGVAQSPRYKIIEKRQSVAFWCNPISGHATLYWYQQILGQGPKLLIQFQNNGVVDDSQLPKDRFSAERLKGVDSTLKIQPAKLEDSAVYLCASSLTGELFFGEGSRLTVL.

There are a few counts of this clone. This chain joins TRBV27 and TRBJ2-7, with D unclear. CDR3 length: 14 residues. Germline loops: CDR1 MNHEY, CDR2 SMNVEV (reference sequence). The V end was cut by 5 bases, the J end by 7 bases, with 18 bases between. The CDR3 reads CASSPLRSFWEQYF. Here the CDR3 DNA reads TGTGCCAGCAGTCCTTTACGTTCTTTTTGGGAGCAGTACTTC.

This chain links TRBV5-1 with TRBJ2-7, with TRBD1 matching over 11 bases. The CDR3 is 17 residues long. Germline lookup yields CDR1 SGHRS and CDR2 YFSETQ. The ends lost 2 bases at V and 5 bases at J; junction bases unmatched: 12. The CDR3 is CASSFLPRRDRGDEQYF. CDR3 nucleotides: TGCGCCAGCAGCTTTTTACCCCGACGGGACAGGGGGGACGAGCAGTACTTC.